A single sample gave rise to the 23 T cell receptor beta chains below, sequenced in a study of regulatory T cells in long-lasting Graves disease. Assembly of TCR beta libraries relied on iRepertoire HTBI primers together with Arm-PCR of CDR3 regions. In TCRdb, the multiplex PCR reads were re-called with MiXCR into one record per CDR3 protein. Among approximately 300,000 distinct CDR3 sequences listed, roughly 18% were seen once. Time point here: newly diagnosed GD, antithyroid drugs for less than 3 months. RNA extracted from PBMCs served as the sequencing template. The sample was peripheral blood mononuclear cells (PBMCs), taken at new diagnosis, from a patient treated with antithyroid drugs. These receptors all come from a female donor with Graves disease.

The chain combines TRBV9 with TRBJ2-1, with 11 nucleotides matching TRBD2. With V trimmed by 4 bases and J by 12 bases, 15 bases remained unmatched. Germline assignment: CDR1 SGDLS and CDR2 YYNGEE. This CDR3 contains 16 residues. Written as DNA, the CDR3 is TGTGCCAGCAGCCAAACCGGGACTAGCGGCCCCGGTGGGCAGTTCTTC. This translates into CASSQTGTSGPGGQFF.

This clonotype has at least ten counts. The chain carries TRBV11-2 and TRBJ2-1; 12 positions agree with TRBD1. The CDR3 length is 16 residues. The germline V gene encodes CDR1 SGHAT and CDR2 FQNNGV. With V trimmed by 1 base and J by 7 bases, 5 bases remained unmatched. CDR3 nucleotides: TGTGCCAGCAGCTTAGGGGGACAGGGGGCGGGAAATGAGCAGTTCTTC. Its protein product is CASSLGGQGAGNEQFF.

This clonotype was counted ten times or more. This chain joins TRBV9 and TRBJ2-5, with 7 bases that match TRBD1. Trimming at V came to 3 bases and at J to 2 bases, leaving 4 bases not matched to a gene. This CDR3 region has 14 residues. The germline V gene encodes CDR1 SGDLS and CDR2 YYNGEE. The DNA of the CDR3 is TGTGCCAGCAGCGGGACAGGACCTCAAGAGACCCAGTACTTC. Residues: CASSGTGPQETQYF. Full variable domain (missing parts from reference TRBV9 and TRBJ2-5): DSGVTQTPKHLITATGQRVTLRCSPRSGDLSVYWYQQSLDQGLQFLIQYYNGEERAKGNILERFSAQQFPDLHSELNLSSLELGDSALYFCASSGTGPQETQYFGPGTRLLVL.

In its sample, this clonotype was seen many times. J is TRBJ2-4 and V is TRBV5-1; 7 nucleotides agree with TRBD2. CDR3 size: 14 residues. The ends lost 4 bases at V and 8 bases at J; junction bases unmatched: 9. CDR1 is SGHRS, CDR2 YFSETQ, per germline. The DNA of the CDR3 is TGCGCCAGCAGCCCGTGGTCCAGCGGGGACATTCAGTACTTC. It is translated as CASSPWSSGDIQYF.

Concerning this clonotype itself: A much larger clone sits a single nucleotide away, making a read error possible. The chain uses TRBV27 and TRBJ2-5; maybe TRBD1 (6 bases). Trimming took 7 bases from V and 7 from J, leaving 10 bases between them. The CDR3 sequence is 11 residues long. Germline V gene sequence: CDR1 MNHEY, CDR2 SMNVEV (reference sequence). CDR3 region: CASNQGGTQYF. CDR3 nucleotide sequence: TGTGCCAGCAATCAAGGGGGGACCCAGTACTTC.

This clonotype was observed a handful of times. The CDR3: CASSADSSGANVLTF. In DNA form, the CDR3 reads TGCGCCAGCAGTGCCGACAGCTCTGGGGCCAACGTCCTGACTTTC. V usage is TRBV10-1 and J usage is TRBJ2-6; D might be TRBD1 (5 bases). V lost 4 bases, J lost 0 bases, and 7 bases lay in between. CDR3 size: 15 residues. The V gene's germline CDR1 is WNHNN and CDR2 SYGVQD (reference sequence).

In its sample, this clonotype was seen many times. This sequence joins TRBV27 and TRBJ1-6; 8 bases are shared with TRBD1. The ends lost 5 bases at V and 4 bases at J; junction bases unmatched: 7. This CDR3 is built from 16 residues. The germline V gene encodes CDR1 MNHEY and CDR2 SMNVEV (reference sequence). The CDR3 is CASSQTRTGYNSPLHF. The CDR3 DNA reads TGTGCCAGCAGTCAAACCCGGACAGGGTATAATTCACCCCTCCACTTT.

At least ten counts were recorded for this clonotype. The V call is TRBV6-5, the J call TRBJ1-2; D possibly corresponds to TRBD1 (6 bases). The CDR3 is 13 residues long. Looked up from germline, CDR1 is MNHEY and CDR2 is SVGAGI. V was trimmed by 2 bases and J by 3 bases, leaving 7 bases between them. As DNA, the CDR3 is TGTGCCAGCAGTTACGGGGGCGACTATGGCTACACCTTC. This encodes CASSYGGDYGYTF.

This clonotype was detected only a few times. This rearrangement joins TRBV27 to TRBJ2-7; the D call may be TRBD1 or TRBD2 (5 bases each). This CDR3 contains 14 residues. V was clipped by 5 bases and J by 3 bases, with 14 bases between them. Germline lookup yields CDR1 MNHEY and CDR2 SMNVEV (reference sequence). The CDR3 nucleotides read TGTGCCAGCAGTCCCCGGGACCCATTCTACGAGCAGTACTTC. It is translated as CASSPRDPFYEQYF.

A remark on this clonotype: One end of the junction varies from germline; a read error may be responsible. The gene calls are TRBV12-3 or TRBV12-4 and TRBJ2-2; a possible D gene is TRBD2 (6 bases). The CDR3 spans 14 residues. The CDR3 sequence: CASTLRADTGGLFF. The CDR3 DNA reads as TGTGCCAGCACCCTCCGGGCAGACACCGGGGGGCTGTTTTTT.

The table lists this clonotype with many counts. The rearrangement uses TRBV11-2 and TRBJ1-4; no firm D call. The germline CDR1 and CDR2 sequences are SGHAT and FQNNGV. The V end lost 3 bases, the J end lost 3 bases, and 5 bases lay between the germline ends. The CDR3 runs 13 residues. The CDR3 loop is CASSFSPNEKLFF. The CDR3 coding sequence is TGTGCCAGCAGCTTTTCCCCTAATGAAAAACTGTTTTTT.

Ten or more counts support this clonotype. The chain combines TRBV11-2 with TRBJ1-1; D perhaps matches TRBD1 (6 bases). The CDR3 length is 13 residues. V lost 1 base, J lost 7 bases, and 10 bases lay in between. The germline V gene has CDR1 SGHAT and CDR2 FQNNGV. The CDR3, as DNA: TGTGCCAGCAGCTTAGGGGTACAGGGTGAAGCTTTCTTT. It specifies CASSLGVQGEAFF.

In its sample, this clonotype was seen many times. The rearrangement uses TRBV5-1 and TRBJ1-1; TRBD1 is a possible D gene (6 bases). The CDR3 consists of 14 residues. V was clipped by 6 bases and J by 5 bases, with 17 bases between them. Germline CDR1 reads SGHRS; CDR2 reads YFSETQ. CDR3 sequence reads: CASNPRWGATEAFF. The CDR3 DNA sequence: TGCGCCAGCAACCCAAGGTGGGGGGCAACTGAAGCTTTCTTT.

This clonotype showed up many times. The V and J genes are TRBV6-5 and TRBJ2-7; 10 bases are shared with TRBD2. The CDR3 spans 17 residues. After removal of 4 bases from V and 2 bases from J, the junction contained 11 bases not matched to a gene. The germline V gene encodes CDR1 MNHEY and CDR2 SVGAGI. CDR3 sequence: CASSSDLTSGPTYEQYF. The CDR3 region has the DNA TGTGCCAGCAGTTCCGATTTGACTAGCGGGCCGACCTACGAGCAGTACTTC.

The V and J genes are TRBV5-4 and TRBJ1-1; a possible D gene is TRBD1 (6 bases). Trimming removed 4 bases at V and 5 bases at J, with 15 bases between. Germline CDR1 and CDR2: SGHNT and YYREEE (reference sequence). The CDR3 extends over 14 amino acids. The CDR3 reads CASSAGTTNTEAFF. CDR3 nucleotide sequence: TGTGCCAGCAGCGCCGGGACAACCAATACTGAAGCTTTCTTT.

This clonotype was detected ten times or more. The chain employs TRBV11-3 and TRBJ1-2, with D possibly TRBD1 on 5 matching bases. The CDR3 is 13 residues long. Germline V gene sequence: CDR1 SGHNT, CDR2 YENEEA. The ends were cut back, 6 bases at V and 8 bases at J, with 16 bases in the middle. Here the CDR3 reads CASSLGQGYGYTF. The CDR3 coding sequence is TGTGCCAGCAGTCTTGGGCAGGGTTACGGCTACACCTTC. Full variable domain (missing parts from reference TRBV11-3 and TRBJ1-2): EAGVVQSPRYKIIEKKQPVAFWCNPISGHNTLYWYLQNLGQGPELLIRYENEEAVDDSQLPKDRFSAERLKGVDSTLKIQPAELGDSAVYLCASSLGQGYGYTFGSGTRLTVV.

The rearrangement joins TRBV24-1 to TRBJ1-2; 7 positions match TRBD1. The CDR3 loop spans 13 amino acids. Per germline, CDR1 KGHDR and CDR2 SFDVKD. V lost 4 bases and J lost 5; bases outside the gene matches: 3. CDR3 amino acids: CATSEWTGYGYTF. In nucleotides, the CDR3 is TGTGCCACCAGTGAGTGGACAGGTTATGGCTACACCTTC.

As for this clonotype: A much bigger clone sits one base away, suggesting this may be a read error. The gene calls are TRBV28 and TRBJ2-1; 9 positions agree with TRBD2. The germline V gene encodes CDR1 MDHEN and CDR2 SYDVKM. V gave up 9 bases and J gave up 10 bases; unmatched junction bases: 10. The CDR3 runs to 13 residues. The CDR3 sequence: CASKLAGAGEQFF. CDR3 nucleotides: TGTGCCAGTAAATTAGCGGGGGCGGGAGAGCAGTTCTTC.

This clonotype has a handful of counts. The rearrangement uses TRBV11-3 and TRBJ2-1; 7 positions match TRBD2. J gave up 5 bases and V 4 bases, and 5 bases lay outside the gene matches. The germline CDR1 and CDR2 sequences are SGHNT and YENEEA. The CDR3 is 14 amino acids. The CDR3 sequence is CASSSRTRDNEQFF. The CDR3 DNA follows: TGTGCCAGCAGCTCTAGGACTAGAGACAATGAGCAGTTCTTC.

V usage is TRBV19 and J usage is TRBJ2-4; 9 positions agree with TRBD1. V lost 2 bases to trimming and J lost 6 bases; unmatched junction nucleotides: 8. Germline V gene lookup returns CDR1 LNHDA and CDR2 SQIVND (reference sequence). The CDR3 sequence is 16 residues long. CDR3: CASSISKGQGANIQYF. The DNA for the CDR3 is TGTGCCAGTAGTATAAGCAAGGGACAGGGAGCAAACATTCAGTACTTC.

This clonotype was observed many times. V is TRBV12-3 or TRBV12-4 and J is TRBJ2-5; the D is unclear. V lost 5 bases and J lost 3, with 16 bases in between. CDR3 size: 15 residues. CDR3 amino acids: CASSESYGNKETQYF. The CDR3 DNA reads TGTGCCAGCAGTGAAAGTTACGGAAACAAAGAGACCCAGTACTTC.

This clonotype has at least ten counts. This sequence joins TRBV27 and TRBJ2-7; tentative D call: TRBD2 (5 bases). The ends were cut back, 8 bases at V and 2 bases at J, with 16 bases in the middle. The CDR3 has 14 amino acids. CDR1 and CDR2 (germline): MNHEY, SMNVEV (reference sequence). CDR3 DNA sequence: TGTGCCAGCCGGCCTTCGAGGGATACCTACGAGCAGTACTTC. Protein: CASRPSRDTYEQYF.

This clonotype occurred once. One base away lies a much larger clone, so this may be a sequencing read error. This CDR3 is missing its conserved last phenylalanine or tryptophan, likely due to a read error. The rearrangement joins TRBV6-2 or TRBV6-3 to TRBJ2-7; 9 bases are shared with TRBD2. The J segment lost 6 bases and the V segment lost 5 bases, leaving 14 bases of the junction unmatched. CDR1 and CDR2 from the germline V gene are MNHEY and SVGEGT. The CDR3 extends over 16 amino acids. CDR3 sequence: CASSEMTSGFIGEQYL. The CDR3 region has the DNA TGTGCCAGCAGTGAAATGACTAGCGGCTTTATTGGCGAGCAGTACCTC.